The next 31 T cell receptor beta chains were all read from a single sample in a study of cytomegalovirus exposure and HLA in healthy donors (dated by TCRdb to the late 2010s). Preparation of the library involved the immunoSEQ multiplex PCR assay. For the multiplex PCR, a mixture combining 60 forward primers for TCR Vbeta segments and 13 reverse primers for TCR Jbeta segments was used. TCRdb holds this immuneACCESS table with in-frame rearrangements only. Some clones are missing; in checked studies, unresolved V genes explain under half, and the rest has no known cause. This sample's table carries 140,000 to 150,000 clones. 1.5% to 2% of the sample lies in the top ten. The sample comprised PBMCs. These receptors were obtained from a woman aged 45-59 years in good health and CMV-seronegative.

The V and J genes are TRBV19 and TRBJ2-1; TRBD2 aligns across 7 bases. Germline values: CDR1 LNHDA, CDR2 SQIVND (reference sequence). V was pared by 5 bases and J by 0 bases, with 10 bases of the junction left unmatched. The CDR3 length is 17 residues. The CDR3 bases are TGTGCCAGTAGTTCCCTAGCGGCCCGAAGCTCCTACAATGAGCAGTTCTTC. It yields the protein CASSSLAARSSYNEQFF.

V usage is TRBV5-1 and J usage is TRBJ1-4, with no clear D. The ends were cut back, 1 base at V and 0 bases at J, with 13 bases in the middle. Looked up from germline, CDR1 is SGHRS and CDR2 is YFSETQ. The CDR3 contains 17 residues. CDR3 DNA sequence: TGCGCCAGCAGCTTGTCCACTCCCCTTGCAACTAATGAAAAACTGTTTTTT. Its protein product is CASSLSTPLATNEKLFF.

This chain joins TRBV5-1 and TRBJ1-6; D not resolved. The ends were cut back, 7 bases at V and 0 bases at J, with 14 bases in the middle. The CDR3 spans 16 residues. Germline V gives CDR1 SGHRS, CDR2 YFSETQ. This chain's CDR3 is CASGASGFSYNSPLHF. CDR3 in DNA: TGCGCCAGCGGCGCCAGCGGTTTCTCCTATAATTCACCCCTCCACTTT. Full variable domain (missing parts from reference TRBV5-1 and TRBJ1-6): KAGVTQTPRYLIKTRGQQVTLSCSPISGHRSVSWYQQTPGQGLQFLFEYFSETQRNKGNFPGRFSGRQFSNSRSEMNVSTLELGDSALYLCASGASGFSYNSPLHFGNGTRLTVT.

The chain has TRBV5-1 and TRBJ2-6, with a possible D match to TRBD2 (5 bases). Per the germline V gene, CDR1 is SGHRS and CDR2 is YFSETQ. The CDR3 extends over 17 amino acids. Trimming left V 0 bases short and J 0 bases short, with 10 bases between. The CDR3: CASSLVGGGSGANVLTF. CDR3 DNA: TGCGCCAGCAGCTTGGTTGGAGGAGGCTCTGGGGCCAACGTCCTGACTTTC.

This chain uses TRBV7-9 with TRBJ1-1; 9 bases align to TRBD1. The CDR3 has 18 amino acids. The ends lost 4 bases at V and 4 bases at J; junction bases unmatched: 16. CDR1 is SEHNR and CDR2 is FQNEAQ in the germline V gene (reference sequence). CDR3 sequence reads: CASSSGQGSDYLSTEAFF. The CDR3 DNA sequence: TGTGCCAGCAGCTCCGGACAGGGGTCTGACTATTTATCCACTGAAGCTTTCTTT.

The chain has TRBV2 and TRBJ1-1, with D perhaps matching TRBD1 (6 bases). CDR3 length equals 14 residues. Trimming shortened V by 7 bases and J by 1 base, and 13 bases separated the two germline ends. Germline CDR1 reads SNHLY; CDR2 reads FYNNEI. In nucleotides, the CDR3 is TGTGCCAGCACCGGGACACGGTCGAACACTGAAGCTTTCTTT. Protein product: CASTGTRSNTEAFF. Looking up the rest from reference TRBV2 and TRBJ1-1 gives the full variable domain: EPEVTQTPSHQVTQMGQEVILRCVPISNHLYFYWYRQILGQKVEFLVSFYNNEISEKSEIFDDQFSVERPDGSNFTLKIRSTKLEDSAMYFCASTGTRSNTEAFFGQGTRLTVV.

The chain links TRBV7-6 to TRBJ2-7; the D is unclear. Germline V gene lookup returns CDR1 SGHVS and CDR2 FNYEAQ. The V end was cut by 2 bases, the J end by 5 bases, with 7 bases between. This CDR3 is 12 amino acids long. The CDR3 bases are TGTGCCAGCAGCTTACCCCAGGACGAGCAGTACTTC. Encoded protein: CASSLPQDEQYF.

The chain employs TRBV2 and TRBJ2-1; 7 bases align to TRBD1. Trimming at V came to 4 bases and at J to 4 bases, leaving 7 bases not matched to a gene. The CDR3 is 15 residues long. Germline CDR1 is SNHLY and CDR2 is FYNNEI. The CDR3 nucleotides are TGTGCCAGCAGTGGACAGGGTCGTGTGTACAATGAGCAGTTCTTC. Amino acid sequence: CASSGQGRVYNEQFF.

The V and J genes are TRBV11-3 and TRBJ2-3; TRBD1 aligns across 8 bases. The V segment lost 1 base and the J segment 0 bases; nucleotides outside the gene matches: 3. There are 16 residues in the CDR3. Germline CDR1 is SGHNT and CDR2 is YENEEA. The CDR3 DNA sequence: TGTGCCAGCAGCTTAGGGGACAGGATTAGCACAGATACGCAGTATTTT. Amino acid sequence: CASSLGDRISTDTQYF.

This CDR3 is CTSRSATNEKLFF. Here the CDR3 DNA reads TGCACCAGCCGGTCGGCAACTAATGAAAAACTGTTTTTT. The V gene is TRBV1, the J gene TRBJ1-4. TRBV1 is flagged as a pseudogene. CDR3 length equals 13 residues.

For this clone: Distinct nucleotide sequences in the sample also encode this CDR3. The CDR3 spells CASSLTSGSYEQYF. The CDR3 coding sequence is TGTGCCAGCAGCTTGACTAGCGGTTCCTACGAGCAGTACTTC. The J gene is TRBJ2-7, the V gene TRBV11-2; 9 bases are a match to TRBD2. Germline assignment: CDR1 SGHAT and CDR2 FQNNGV. Unmatched junction bases numbered 1, after V lost 3 bases and J lost 1 base. The CDR3 is 14 amino acids.

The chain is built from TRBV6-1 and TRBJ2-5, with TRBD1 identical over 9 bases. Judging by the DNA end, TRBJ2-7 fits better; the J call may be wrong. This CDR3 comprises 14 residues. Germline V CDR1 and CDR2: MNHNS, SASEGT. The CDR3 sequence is CASNAGQGAYEQYF. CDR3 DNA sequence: TGTGCCAGCAATGCGGGACAGGGAGCCTACGAGCAGTACTTC.

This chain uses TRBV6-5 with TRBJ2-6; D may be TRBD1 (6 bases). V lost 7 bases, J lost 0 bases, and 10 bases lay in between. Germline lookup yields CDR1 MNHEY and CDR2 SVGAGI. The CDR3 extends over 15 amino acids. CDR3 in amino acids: CASTRGTSGANVLTF. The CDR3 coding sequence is TGTGCCAGCACGAGGGGGACCTCTGGGGCCAACGTCCTGACTTTC.

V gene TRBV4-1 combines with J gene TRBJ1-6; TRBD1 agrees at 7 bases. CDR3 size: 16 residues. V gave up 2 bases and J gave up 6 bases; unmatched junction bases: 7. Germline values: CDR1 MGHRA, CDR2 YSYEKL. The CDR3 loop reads CASSQREGTANSPLHF. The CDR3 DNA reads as TGCGCCAGCAGCCAAAGGGAAGGGACAGCTAATTCACCCCTCCACTTT.

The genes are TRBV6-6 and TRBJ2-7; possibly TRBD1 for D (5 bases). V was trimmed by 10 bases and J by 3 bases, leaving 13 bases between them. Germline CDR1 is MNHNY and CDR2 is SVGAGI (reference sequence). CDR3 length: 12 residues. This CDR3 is CATLDRRYEQYF. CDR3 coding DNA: TGTGCCACCCTCGACAGACGCTACGAGCAGTACTTC.

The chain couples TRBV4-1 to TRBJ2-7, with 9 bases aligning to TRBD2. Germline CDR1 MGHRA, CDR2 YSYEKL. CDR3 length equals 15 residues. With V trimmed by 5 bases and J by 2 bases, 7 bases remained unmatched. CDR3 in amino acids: CASSTRLADTYEQYF. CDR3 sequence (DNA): TGCGCCAGCAGCACCCGACTAGCGGATACCTACGAGCAGTACTTC.

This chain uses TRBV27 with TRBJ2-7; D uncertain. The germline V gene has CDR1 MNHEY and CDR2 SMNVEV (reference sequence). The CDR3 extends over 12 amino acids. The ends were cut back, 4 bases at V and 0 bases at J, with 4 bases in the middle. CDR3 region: CASSSLSYEQYF. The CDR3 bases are TGTGCCAGCAGTTCCCTCTCCTACGAGCAGTACTTC.

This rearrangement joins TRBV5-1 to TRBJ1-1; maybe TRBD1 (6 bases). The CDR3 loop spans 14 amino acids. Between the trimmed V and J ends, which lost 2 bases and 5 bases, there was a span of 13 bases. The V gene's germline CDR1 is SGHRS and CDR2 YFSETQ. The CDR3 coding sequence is TGCGCCAGCAGCTTAGACCCAGGGGAAACTGAAGCTTTCTTT. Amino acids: CASSLDPGETEAFF.

DNA of the CDR3: TGTGCCAGCAGCTTCGGCTCTAGCGGGACGGGCGAGCAGTACTTC. Translated, it gives CASSFGSSGTGEQYF. V and J are TRBV7-2 and TRBJ2-7, with TRBD2 identical over 9 bases. Unmatched junction bases numbered 9, after V lost 3 bases and J lost 6 bases. Germline CDR1 and CDR2: SGHTA and FQGNSA. This CDR3 is built from 15 residues.

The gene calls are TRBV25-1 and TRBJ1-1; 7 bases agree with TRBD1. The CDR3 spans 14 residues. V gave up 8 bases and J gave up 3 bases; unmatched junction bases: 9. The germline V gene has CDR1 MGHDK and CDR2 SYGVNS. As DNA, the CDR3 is TGTGCCAGCGGGGGGTCCAGGGGGTACACTGAAGCTTTCTTT. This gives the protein CASGGSRGYTEAFF. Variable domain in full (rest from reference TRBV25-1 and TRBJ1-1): EADIYQTPRYLVIGTGKKITLECSQTMGHDKMYWYQQDPGMELHLIHYSYGVNSTEKGDLSSESTVSRIRTEHFPLTLESARPSHTSQYLCASGGSRGYTEAFFGQGTRLTVV.

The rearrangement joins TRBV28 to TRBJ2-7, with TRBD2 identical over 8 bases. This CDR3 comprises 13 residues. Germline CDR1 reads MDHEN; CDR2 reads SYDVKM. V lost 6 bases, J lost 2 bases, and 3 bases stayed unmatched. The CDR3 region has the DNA TGTGCCAGCAGCGGGGGGGCAGCCTACGAGCAGTACTTC. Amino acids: CASSGGAAYEQYF.

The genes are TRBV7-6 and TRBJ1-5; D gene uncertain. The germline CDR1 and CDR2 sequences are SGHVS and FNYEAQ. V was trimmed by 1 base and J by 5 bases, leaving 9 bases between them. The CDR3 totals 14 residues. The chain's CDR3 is CASSLGAGYQPQHF. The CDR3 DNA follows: TGTGCCAGCAGCTTAGGCGCAGGCTATCAGCCCCAGCATTTT.

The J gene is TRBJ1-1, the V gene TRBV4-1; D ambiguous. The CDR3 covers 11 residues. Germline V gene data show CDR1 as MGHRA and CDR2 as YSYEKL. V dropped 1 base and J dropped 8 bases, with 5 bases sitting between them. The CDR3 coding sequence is TGCGCCAGCAGCCAAGCACAAGAAGCTTTCTTT. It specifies CASSQAQEAFF.

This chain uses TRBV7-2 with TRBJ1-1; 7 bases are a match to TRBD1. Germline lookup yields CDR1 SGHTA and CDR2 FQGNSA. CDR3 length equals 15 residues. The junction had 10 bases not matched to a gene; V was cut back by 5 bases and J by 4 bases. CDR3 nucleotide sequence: TGTGCCAGCAGCCCGCGACAGGGAGGTGGCACTGAAGCTTTCTTT. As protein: CASSPRQGGGTEAFF.

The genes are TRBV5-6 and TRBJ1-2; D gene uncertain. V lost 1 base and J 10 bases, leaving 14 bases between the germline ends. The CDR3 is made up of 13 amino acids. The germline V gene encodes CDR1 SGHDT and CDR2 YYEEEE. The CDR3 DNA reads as TGTGCCAGCAGCTTGTGGGCCAGAGAAATCTACACCTTC. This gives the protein CASSLWAREIYTF.

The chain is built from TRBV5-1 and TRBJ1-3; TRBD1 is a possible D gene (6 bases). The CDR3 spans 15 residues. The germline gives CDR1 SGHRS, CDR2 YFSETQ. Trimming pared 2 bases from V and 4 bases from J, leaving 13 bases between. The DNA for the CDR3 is TGCGCCAGCAGCTTCGGGGGGGCAGCAGGAAACACCATATATTTT. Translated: CASSFGGAAGNTIYF.

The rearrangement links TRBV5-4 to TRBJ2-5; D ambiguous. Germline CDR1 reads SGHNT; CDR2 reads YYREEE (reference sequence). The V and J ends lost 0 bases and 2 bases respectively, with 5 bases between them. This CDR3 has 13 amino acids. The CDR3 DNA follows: TGTGCCAGCAGCTTGGGGCCTCAAGAGACCCAGTACTTC. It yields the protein CASSLGPQETQYF.

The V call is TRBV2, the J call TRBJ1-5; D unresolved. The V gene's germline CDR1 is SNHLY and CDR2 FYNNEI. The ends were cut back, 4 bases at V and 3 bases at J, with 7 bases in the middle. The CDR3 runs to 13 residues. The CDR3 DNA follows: TGTGCCAGCAGTGTGGAGAACAATCAGCCCCAGCATTTT. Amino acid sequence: CASSVENNQPQHF.

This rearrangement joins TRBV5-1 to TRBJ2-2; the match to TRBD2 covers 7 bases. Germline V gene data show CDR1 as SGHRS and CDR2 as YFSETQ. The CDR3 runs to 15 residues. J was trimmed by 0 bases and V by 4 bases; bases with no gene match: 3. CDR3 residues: CASSRDYSNTGELFF. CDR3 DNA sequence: TGCGCCAGCAGCCGGGACTACTCGAACACCGGGGAGCTGTTTTTT.

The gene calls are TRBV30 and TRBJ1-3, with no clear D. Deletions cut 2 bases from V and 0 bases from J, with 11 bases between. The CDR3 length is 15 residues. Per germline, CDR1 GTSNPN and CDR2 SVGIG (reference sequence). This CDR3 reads CAWSKFGYSGNTIYF. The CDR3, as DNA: TGTGCCTGGAGTAAATTCGGTTACTCTGGAAACACCATATATTTT. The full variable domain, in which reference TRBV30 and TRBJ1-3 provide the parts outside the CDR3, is SQTIHQWPATLVQPVGSPLSLECTVEGTSNPNLYWYRQAAGRGLQLLFYSVGIGQISSEVPQNLSASRPQDRQFILSSKKLLLSDSGFYLCAWSKFGYSGNTIYFGEGSWLTVV.

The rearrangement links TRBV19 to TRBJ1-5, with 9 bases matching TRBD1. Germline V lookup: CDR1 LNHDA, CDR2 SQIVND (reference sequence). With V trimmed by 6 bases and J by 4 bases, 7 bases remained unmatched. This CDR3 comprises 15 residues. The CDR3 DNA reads TGTGCCAGTAGCCTGGGACAGGGAGCTAATCAGCCCCAGCATTTT. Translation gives CASSLGQGANQPQHF.